This T cell receptor beta chain was profiled in a study of cytomegalovirus exposure and HLA in healthy donors. V lost 6 bases to trimming and J lost 0 bases, with 6 bases between them. CDR1 and CDR2 (germline): SGHNT, YYREEE (reference sequence). The CDR3 sequence is 12 residues long. Use of 60 Vbeta and 13 Jbeta primers characterized the PCR. Clones were sequenced by immunoSEQ multiplex PCR, and TCRdb holds only the in-frame ones, with some missing. In all, the sample yields 91,000 or so clones. The source is a woman in her 30s in good health and CMV-seronegative. The chain employs TRBV5-4 and TRBJ2-5; D gene ambiguous. Specimen: PBMCs. CDR3: CASNRDQETQYF. The CDR3 nucleotides read TGTGCCAGCAACCGCGACCAAGAGACCCAGTACTTC. Looking up the rest from reference TRBV5-4 and TRBJ2-5 gives the full variable domain: ETGVTQSPTHLIKTRGQQVTLRCSSQSGHNTVSWYQQALGQGPQFIFQYYREEENGRGNFPPRFSGLQFPNYSSELNVNALELDDSALYLCASNRDQETQYFGPGTRLLVL.